The 8 T cell receptor beta chains presented below share a single source sample, sequenced in a study of beta chain features in type 1 diabetes. For these receptors, no antigen is known. Overall study results and limits: In all four CD4+ subsets, TCRB CDR3 length was significantly, moderately reduced in type 1 diabetes.

Expressed TCRB transcripts were sequenced because the entire RNA isolate underwent reverse transcription. This table comes from immunoSEQ multiplex PCR, and its TCRdb copy is limited to in-frame clones, with some not included. The top ten clones hold roughly 0.04% of a sample with over 650,000 clones, over 12% of them seen once. The source material was naive CD4+ T cells from blood. Receptors originate from a man aged 18 to 29 with type 1 diabetes.

Only a few counts were recorded for this clone. This chain joins TRBV18 and TRBJ2-7, with TRBD1 identical over 7 bases. The CDR3 contains 13 residues. CDR1 is KGHSH and CDR2 is LQKENI in the germline V gene. The V and J ends lost 5 bases and 3 bases, in that order; junction bases with no gene match: 4. The CDR3 bases are TGTGCCAGCTCAATGGGACAGAACTACGAGCAGTACTTC. Translated, it gives CASSMGQNYEQYF.

The chain recombines TRBV29-1 with TRBJ2-1; tentative D call: TRBD1 (5 bases). V lost 7 bases to trimming and J lost 9 bases, with 13 bases between them. The V gene's germline CDR1 is SQVTM and CDR2 ANQGSEA. This CDR3 has 11 amino acids. The CDR3 spells CSARDSREQFF. For the CDR3, the DNA is TGCAGCGCCAGGGATTCCCGTGAGCAGTTCTTC.

The rearrangement joins TRBV6-6 to TRBJ2-5, with D hard to call. From germline, CDR1 is MNHNY and CDR2 SVGAGI (reference sequence). This CDR3 spans 14 amino acids. V dropped 0 bases and J dropped 4 bases, with 9 bases sitting between them. CDR3 sequence (DNA): TGTGCCAGCAGTTACTCCCAGCGTGGAGAGACCCAGTACTTC. This sequence encodes CASSYSQRGETQYF.

This clone was counted a few times. This chain connects TRBV7-2 to TRBJ2-3, with a possible D match to TRBD1 (5 bases). The germline gives CDR1 SGHTA, CDR2 FQGNSA. V was cut by 1 base and J by 10 bases, with 12 bases left in between. The CDR3 sequence is 13 residues long. The CDR3 DNA reads as TGTGCCAGCAGCTTAGGAACAGGCCGATCGCAGTATTTT. It translates to CASSLGTGRSQYF.

This clone was seen a few times. Relative to the germline gene, one junction end is altered; a read error may explain this. V is TRBV30 and J is TRBJ1-1; D gene uncertain. In germline, CDR1 is GTSNPN, CDR2 SVGIG (reference sequence). This CDR3 is 13 amino acids long. The CDR3 is CAWRFAYSTESFF. CDR3 DNA: TGTGCCTGGAGGTTCGCGTATAGCACTGAATCTTTCTTT.

This clone came up a few times. The chain links TRBV4-1 to TRBJ2-1; TRBD2 matches at 9 bases. Germline V gene lookup returns CDR1 MGHRA and CDR2 YSYEKL. V dropped 1 base and J dropped 4; count of bases not matched to a gene: 11. CDR3 length equals 18 residues. The CDR3 nucleotides are TGCGCCAGCAGCCAAGGTCTGGCAGCGGGAGGACGTTACAATGAGCAGTTCTTC. Protein product: CASSQGLAAGGRYNEQFF.

The rearrangement uses TRBV7-6 and TRBJ1-5; the D is unclear. V dropped 4 bases and J dropped 3 bases, with 19 bases sitting between them. The CDR3 is 17 amino acids. CDR1 and CDR2 from the germline V gene are SGHVS and FNYEAQ. The chain's CDR3 is CASSSHPLSGFNQPQHF. DNA for the CDR3: TGTGCCAGCAGCTCTCACCCCTTATCGGGGTTCAATCAGCCCCAGCATTTT.

This clone appeared a single time. This rearrangement joins TRBV4-3 to TRBJ2-7; the match to TRBD1 covers 8 bases. Germline CDR1 LGHNA, CDR2 YSLEER. The CDR3 covers 16 residues. V gave up 1 base and J gave up 4 bases; unmatched junction bases: 9. CDR3 in amino acids: CASSQVAAGGQYEQYF. In DNA form, the CDR3 reads TGCGCCAGCAGCCAAGTCGCGGCAGGGGGCCAATACGAGCAGTACTTC.